One and the same sample provided the 8 T cell receptor beta chains below, sequenced in a study of identical twins. TCRdb re-derived calls from the 5' RACE reads in MiXCR, one entry per CDR3 protein. The sample shows hundreds of thousands of distinct CDR3 sequences, approximately 24% of them seen only once. The sample also formed part of further work on T cells expressing NK-cell markers.

Sequencing used CD4+ T cells sorted from blood. These receptors all stem from a woman aged 18-30 years in good health.

The V gene is TRBV12-3 or TRBV12-4, the J gene TRBJ1-1, with TRBD1 identical over 11 bases. V gave up 3 bases and J gave up 13 bases; unmatched junction bases: 1. The CDR3 runs 11 residues. This chain's CDR3 is CASSLGQGVFF. The CDR3 nucleotides are TGTGCCAGCAGTTTGGGACAGGGGGTTTTCTTT.

V usage is TRBV7-3 and J usage is TRBJ2-5; D may correspond to TRBD1 or TRBD2 (5 bases each). Germline CDR1 reads SGHTA; CDR2 reads FQGTGA. V lost 5 bases to trimming and J lost 2 bases, with 15 bases between them. The length of the CDR3 is 15 residues. CDR3 coding DNA: TGTGCCAGCAGCGCCCTTGGGGGTTTGCAAGAGACCCAGTACTTC. This gives the protein CASSALGGLQETQYF.

The gene calls are TRBV20-1 and TRBJ2-5; 9 bases are shared with TRBD2. The CDR3 length is 13 residues. Germline CDR1 is DFQATT and CDR2 is SNEGSKA (reference sequence). V was clipped by 4 bases and J by 5 bases; unmatched bases: 5. The CDR3 spells CSATSGAGETQYF. The CDR3 nucleotides are TGCAGTGCTACTAGCGGGGCAGGGGAGACCCAGTACTTC.

The gene calls are TRBV20-1 and TRBJ1-4; D is ambiguous. V lost 8 bases to trimming and J lost 8 bases, with 12 bases between them. Germline V gene lookup returns CDR1 DFQATT and CDR2 SNEGSKA (reference sequence). This CDR3 has 11 residues. The CDR3 protein is CSTRLREKLFF. The CDR3 DNA sequence: TGCAGTACCCGCTTGCGGGAAAAACTGTTTTTT.

The chain couples TRBV5-1 to TRBJ1-1; a weak D match, TRBD1 (5 bases). Trimming took off 2 bases at V and 7 bases at J, with 15 bases between the two ends. This CDR3 is 14 amino acids long. CDR1 and CDR2 from the germline V gene are SGHRS and YFSETQ. CDR3 DNA sequence: TGCGCCAGCAGCTTCACGGGGGAAACAAATGAAGCTTTCTTT. Translated, it gives CASSFTGETNEAFF.

The chain couples TRBV2 to TRBJ2-1; TRBD1 might be the D (5 bases). This CDR3 has 11 residues. Germline loops: CDR1 SNHLY, CDR2 FYNNEI. The ends were cut back, 9 bases at V and 6 bases at J, with 9 bases in the middle. The CDR3 coding sequence is TGTGCCAGGCGACAGTTCAATGAGCAGTTCTTC. Translating it yields CARRQFNEQFF.

This clonotype has a handful of counts. The rearrangement joins TRBV7-2 to TRBJ2-7, with D perhaps matching TRBD1 (6 bases). CDR1 SGHTA and CDR2 FQGNSA come from the germline V gene. V was pared by 5 bases and J by 6 bases, with 17 bases between. The CDR3 length is 14 residues. In nucleotides, the CDR3 is TGTGCCAGCAGCGTCGGGACATCAGCTGTCGAGCAGTACTTC. It codes for CASSVGTSAVEQYF. Full variable domain (outside the CDR3, taken from reference TRBV7-2 and TRBJ2-7): GAGVSQSPSNKVTEKGKDVELRCDPISGHTALYWYRQSLGQGLEFLIYFQGNSAPDKSGLPSDRFSAERTGGSVSTLTIQRTQQEDSAVYLCASSVGTSAVEQYFGPGTRLTVT.

CDR3: CASSLWGERGAEAFF. The CDR3 region has the DNA TGCGCCAGCAGCTTGTGGGGTGAGAGAGGCGCTGAAGCTTTCTTT. The rearrangement uses TRBV5-1 and TRBJ1-1; D remains ambiguous. Trimming cost V 1 base and J 6 bases, with 16 bases left between them. The CDR3 covers 15 residues. The germline V gene encodes CDR1 SGHRS and CDR2 YFSETQ.